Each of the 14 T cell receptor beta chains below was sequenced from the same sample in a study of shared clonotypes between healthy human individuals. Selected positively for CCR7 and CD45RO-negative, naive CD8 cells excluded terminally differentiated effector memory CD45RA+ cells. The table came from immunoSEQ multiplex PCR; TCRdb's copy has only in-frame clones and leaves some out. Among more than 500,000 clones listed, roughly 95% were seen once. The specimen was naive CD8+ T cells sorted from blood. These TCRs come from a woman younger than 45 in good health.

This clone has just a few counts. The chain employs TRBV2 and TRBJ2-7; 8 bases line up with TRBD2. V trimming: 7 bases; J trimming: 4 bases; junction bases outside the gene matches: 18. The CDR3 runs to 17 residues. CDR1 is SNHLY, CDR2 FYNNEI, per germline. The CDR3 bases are TGTGCCAGCACCCCGGTGGTTGGGGCGGGAGGTCGATACGAGCAGTACTTC. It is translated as CASTPVVGAGGRYEQYF.

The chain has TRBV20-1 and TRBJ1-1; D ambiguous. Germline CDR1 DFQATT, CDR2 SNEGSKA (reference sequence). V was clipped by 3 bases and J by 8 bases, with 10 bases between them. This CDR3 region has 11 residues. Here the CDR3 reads CSASEILEAFF. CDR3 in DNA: TGCAGTGCTAGTGAGATTCTGGAAGCTTTCTTT.

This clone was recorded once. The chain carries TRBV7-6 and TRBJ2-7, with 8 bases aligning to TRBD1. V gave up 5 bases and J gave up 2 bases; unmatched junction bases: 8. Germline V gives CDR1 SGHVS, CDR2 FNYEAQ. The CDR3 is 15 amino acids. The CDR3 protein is CASSLGTGPTYEQYF. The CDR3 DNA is TGTGCCAGCAGCCTAGGGACAGGCCCTACCTACGAGCAGTACTTC. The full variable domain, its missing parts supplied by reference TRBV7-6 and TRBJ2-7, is GAGVSQSPRYKVTKRGQDVALRCDPISGHVSLYWYRQALGQGPEFLTYFNYEAQQDKSGLPNDRFSAERPEGSISTLTIQRTEQRDSAMYRCASSLGTGPTYEQYFGPGTRLTVT.

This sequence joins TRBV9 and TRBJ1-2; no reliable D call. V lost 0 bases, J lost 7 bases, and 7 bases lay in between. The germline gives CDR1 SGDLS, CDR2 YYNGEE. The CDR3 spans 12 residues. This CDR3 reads CASSVGGAGYTF. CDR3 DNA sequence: TGTGCCAGCAGCGTAGGGGGAGCTGGCTACACCTTC. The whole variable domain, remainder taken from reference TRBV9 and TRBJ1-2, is DSGVTQTPKHLITATGQRVTLRCSPRSGDLSVYWYQQSLDQGLQFLIQYYNGEERAKGNILERFSAQQFPDLHSELNLSSLELGDSALYFCASSVGGAGYTFGSGTRLTVV.

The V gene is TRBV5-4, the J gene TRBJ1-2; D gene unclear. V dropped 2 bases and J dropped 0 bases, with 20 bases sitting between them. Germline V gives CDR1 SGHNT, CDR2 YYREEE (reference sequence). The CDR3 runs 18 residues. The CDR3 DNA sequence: TGTGCCAGCAGCTTCGTGGAGGTGGGTAACAAAGCTAACTATGGCTACACCTTC. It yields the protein CASSFVEVGNKANYGYTF.

CDR3 sequence (DNA): TGTGCCAGCAGCGCAGGGATGGATACGCAGTATTTT. This translates into CASSAGMDTQYF. The rearrangement uses TRBV9 and TRBJ2-3; D may be TRBD1 (5 bases). The CDR3 runs to 12 residues. The V gene's germline CDR1 is SGDLS and CDR2 YYNGEE. V was trimmed by 3 bases and J by 6 bases, leaving 8 bases between them.

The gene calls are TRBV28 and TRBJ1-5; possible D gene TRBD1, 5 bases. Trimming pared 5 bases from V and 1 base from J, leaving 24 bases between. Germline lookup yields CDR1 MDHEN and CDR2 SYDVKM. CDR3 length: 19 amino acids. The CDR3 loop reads CASSTVGTSWGLSNQPQHF. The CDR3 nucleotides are TGTGCCAGCAGTACCGTCGGGACTTCATGGGGCCTAAGCAATCAGCCCCAGCATTTT.

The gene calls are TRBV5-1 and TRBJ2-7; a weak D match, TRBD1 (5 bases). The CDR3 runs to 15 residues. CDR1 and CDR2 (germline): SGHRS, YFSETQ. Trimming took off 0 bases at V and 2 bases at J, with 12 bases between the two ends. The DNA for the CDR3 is TGCGCCAGCAGCTTGGCTTCGATGGGGCCCTACGAGCAGTACTTC. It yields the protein CASSLASMGPYEQYF.

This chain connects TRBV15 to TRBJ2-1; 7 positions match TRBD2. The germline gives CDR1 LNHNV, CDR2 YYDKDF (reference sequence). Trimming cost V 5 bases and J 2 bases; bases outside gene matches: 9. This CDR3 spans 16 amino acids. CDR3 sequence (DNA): TGTGCCACCAGCCCCTCGATGGGGGGGACCTACAATGAGCAGTTCTTC. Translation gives CATSPSMGGTYNEQFF.

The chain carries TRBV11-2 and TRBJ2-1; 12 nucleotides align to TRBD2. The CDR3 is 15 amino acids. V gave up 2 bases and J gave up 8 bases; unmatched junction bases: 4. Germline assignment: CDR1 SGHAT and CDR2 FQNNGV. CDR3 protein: CASSLLAGGWDEQFF. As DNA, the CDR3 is TGTGCCAGCAGCTTACTAGCGGGAGGGTGGGATGAGCAGTTCTTC. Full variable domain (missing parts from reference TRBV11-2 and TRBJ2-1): EAGVAQSPRYKIIEKRQSVAFWCNPISGHATLYWYQQILGQGPKLLIQFQNNGVVDDSQLPKDRFSAERLKGVDSTLKIQPAKLEDSAVYLCASSLLAGGWDEQFFGPGTRLTVL.

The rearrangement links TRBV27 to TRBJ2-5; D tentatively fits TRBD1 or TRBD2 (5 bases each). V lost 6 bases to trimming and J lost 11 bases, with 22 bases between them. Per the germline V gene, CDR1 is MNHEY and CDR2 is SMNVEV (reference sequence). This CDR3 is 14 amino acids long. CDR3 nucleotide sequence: TGTGCCAGCAGCTACGGGACGGGCAGGTGGGAGCAGTACTTC. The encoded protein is CASSYGTGRWEQYF.

As DNA, the CDR3 is TGTGCCAGCAGCCACTCCATAAGACAGGGGGGTTTAGACAATGAGCAGTTCTTC. As protein: CASSHSIRQGGLDNEQFF. This chain joins TRBV7-9 and TRBJ2-1; 9 nucleotides agree with TRBD1. CDR1 and CDR2 (germline): SEHNR, FQNEAQ (reference sequence). The CDR3 runs 18 residues. V lost 5 bases and J lost 5; bases outside the gene matches: 16.

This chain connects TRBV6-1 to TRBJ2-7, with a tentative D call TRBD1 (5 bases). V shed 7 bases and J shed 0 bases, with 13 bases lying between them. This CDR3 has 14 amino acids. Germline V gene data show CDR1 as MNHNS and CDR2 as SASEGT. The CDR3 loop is CASIGATGSYEQYF. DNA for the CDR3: TGTGCCAGCATAGGGGCGACGGGCTCCTACGAGCAGTACTTC.

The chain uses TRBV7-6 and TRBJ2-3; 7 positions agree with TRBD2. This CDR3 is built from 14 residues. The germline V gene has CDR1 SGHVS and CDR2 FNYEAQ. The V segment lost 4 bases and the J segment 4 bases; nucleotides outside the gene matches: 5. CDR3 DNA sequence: TGTGCCAGCAGCTCCCTTGGGGGGGCAGATACGCAGTATTTT. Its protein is CASSSLGGADTQYF. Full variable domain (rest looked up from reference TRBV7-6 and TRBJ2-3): GAGVSQSPRYKVTKRGQDVALRCDPISGHVSLYWYRQALGQGPEFLTYFNYEAQQDKSGLPNDRFSAERPEGSISTLTIQRTEQRDSAMYRCASSSLGGADTQYFGPGTRLTVL.